This T cell receptor (beta chain) was captured by sequencing in a study of cytomegalovirus exposure and HLA in healthy donors. The CDR3 spans 15 residues. Losses at the gene ends were 5 bases for V and 2 bases for J; bases not matched to a gene: 7. CDR1 SGHDN and CDR2 FVKESK come from the germline V gene. PCR employed 60 Vbeta and 13 Jbeta primers. Sequencing was performed with immunoSEQ multiplex PCR; in TCRdb, only in-frame clones are kept and a portion is missing. Seen here are about 150,000 clones, over 65% observed once, and the top ten hold approximately 4.3%. The TCR originated in a man younger than 35 in good health and CMV-seropositive. Sequenced material: PBMCs. The chain links TRBV14 to TRBJ2-7; 9 nucleotides line up with TRBD1. CDR3 coding DNA: TGTGCCAGCAGCTGGGGACAGGGTCTGCCCTACGAGCAGTACTTC. Amino acids: CASSWGQGLPYEQYF.